The rows below give T cell receptor beta chains drawn from one sample of a study of T-cell memory formation after mild COVID-19. Each CDR3 protein is one row after TCRdb ran MiXCR on the 5' RACE reads. The sample has over 40,000 distinct CDR3 sequences; 12% are singletons. Input material: PBMCs or a T cell subset sorted from them (not recorded which). The receptors were sampled from a man aged 18-30 years who had mild COVID-19 (a few samples of this study predate the infection). Cell type and time point are not known. Each CDR3 is given with its conserved first and last residue. Fields, in order: CDR3 protein, D gene, V gene, J gene. D genes are given only for firm matches.

CASSRLAGPTDTQYF	TRBD2	TRBV2	TRBJ2-3
CASSLSGSQPQHF	NA	TRBV5-1	TRBJ1-5
CASGGVGDNTEAFF	NA	TRBV6-5	TRBJ1-1
CASSPAGQGGSGANVLTF	TRBD1	TRBV10-1	TRBJ2-6
CASSHTGEAYGYTF	TRBD1	TRBV3-1	TRBJ1-2
CASSFLDQETQYF	NA	TRBV7-2	TRBJ2-5
CASSNRQDVSGNTIYF	NA	TRBV6-2/TRBV6-3	TRBJ1-3
CSAISRGSSGEQYF	NA	TRBV20-1	TRBJ2-7
CASTPTGRYEQYF	NA	TRBV6-2/TRBV6-3	TRBJ2-7
CASSSTGSPAFF	TRBD1	TRBV7-2	TRBJ1-1
CASSPGSETQYF	NA	TRBV2	TRBJ2-5
CASSQDSRARAFF	NA	TRBV4-2	TRBJ1-1
CASSLEAEALGEKLFF	NA	TRBV5-6	TRBJ1-4
CASSQGSGTKNIQYF	NA	TRBV4-1	TRBJ2-4
CASSLRVAGGLTDTQYF	TRBD2	TRBV7-2	TRBJ2-3
CASRTGMYNEQFF	NA	TRBV10-2	TRBJ2-1
CASSLVGGPLNTDTQYF	NA	TRBV7-2	TRBJ2-3
CASSADSGTGLQPQHF	TRBD1	TRBV7-2	TRBJ1-5
CASSLGGLLNTGELFF	NA	TRBV5-1	TRBJ2-2
CSATGTLNSPLHF	NA	TRBV20-1	TRBJ1-6
CASSLHWSGLYNEQFF	NA	TRBV11-2	TRBJ2-1
CASSLNSGAYNEQFF	TRBD2	TRBV7-2	TRBJ2-1
CASSLEAGGAGKLFF	TRBD1	TRBV7-2	TRBJ1-4
CASSLRYRGDQPQHF	NA	TRBV27	TRBJ1-5
CASSSPDGLAGGLYEQYF	TRBD2	TRBV12-3/TRBV12-4	TRBJ2-7
CASSQAPRRLAGGRNTQYF	TRBD2	TRBV14	TRBJ2-3
CASSLAPGVHNEQFF	NA	TRBV7-7	TRBJ2-1
CASKWGSSTDTQYF	NA	TRBV2	TRBJ2-3
CASEASSGNTIYF	NA	TRBV7-9	TRBJ1-3
CASSYGGGGNQPQHF	NA	TRBV6-6	TRBJ1-5
CASSLGRTGYEQYF	TRBD1	TRBV7-2	TRBJ2-7
CASSQGEALDQPQHF	NA	TRBV7-9	TRBJ1-5
CASSFRLAGGETQYF	TRBD2	TRBV12-3/TRBV12-4	TRBJ2-5
CASSLQGSSAEQYF	NA	TRBV6-6	TRBJ2-7
CASSQDRGGTDTQYF	TRBD2	TRBV4-2	TRBJ2-3
CASSLQGSGTPLHF	NA	TRBV6-2/TRBV6-3	TRBJ1-6
CASSRGGTPSGELFF	TRBD2	TRBV7-3	TRBJ2-2
CASSPDGPFNAEQFF	NA	TRBV5-4	TRBJ2-1
CASGDSLNQPQHF	TRBD1	TRBV2	TRBJ1-5
CSARASPYNEQFF	NA	TRBV20-1	TRBJ2-1